This TCR beta chain was identified in a study of T-cell memory formation after mild COVID-19 (dated by TCRdb to about 2021). About the investigation overall: TCR sequence clusters from the two donors were largely donor specific. In two donors, T-cell clones that expanded and contracted after mild COVID-19 were followed by sequencing TCRalpha and TCRbeta repertoires longitudinally. Two young, previously healthy adult volunteers, one female and one male, were included in the cohort. What the research found in general, with its limitations: SARS-CoV-2 specificity was not confirmed for the second-wave clones peaking on day 37. Contracting CD4+ clones were found mainly in CM and EM memory subsets, while CD8+ clones were enriched in EMRA. Some responding clones were detected in pre-infection memory, suggesting pre-existing cross-reactive memory T cells joined the SARS-CoV-2 response. Clones that contracted from day 15 to 85 showed balanced CD4/CD8 phenotypes, whereas a second wave of clones that expanded from day 15 to 37 leaned towards CD4+. Only two mild cases were covered by the study, and larger cohorts that include severe cases with pre-infection samples were considered necessary.

Spanning cysteine to phenylalanine, the CDR3 consists of 15 amino acids. The only DNA kept is the CDR3, 45 bases in frame from the first base. V and J are trimmed by 0 bases and 5 bases, and the gene matches miss 6 bases of the junction. From a lookup of the germline V gene, CDR1 and CDR2 are SGHRS and YFSETQ. This clonotype has only a few counts. The antigen this receptor binds is unknown. No base qualities exist here, and no much larger clone lies one base off it. TCRdb shows the sequencer as Illumina NovaSeq 6000. Using 5'RACE with constant-segment primers, TCRalpha and TCRbeta cDNA libraries were constructed, with sample barcodes and unique molecular identifiers added in the process. Trizol reagent was used to extract RNA from every sample. Libraries were amplified in two PCR steps, with a second sample barcode and Illumina TruSeq adapters added in the second step. Libraries were sequenced on an Illumina NovaSeq with 2 x 150 bp paired-end reads. Per the authors' processing: The reads were demultiplexed and collapsed into UMI-guided consensus sequences using migec v1.2.7. Using mixcr v2.1.11, UMI consensuses were aligned to TRA and TRB V and J templates and then assembled into clonotypes. Clonotypes were classified as expanded or contracted when called significant by both edgeR and NoisET, with noise models trained on biological replicates. edgeR calls used a false discovery rate-adjusted p below 0.01 and a log2 fold-change threshold of 1. As an exploratory analysis of dynamics, PCA with hierarchical clustering was applied to max-normalized trajectories of the 1000 most abundant clonotypes. Separately sequenced CD4+ and CD8+ repertoires were used to assign the CD4 or CD8 phenotype of responding clones. TCRdb reprocessing: public reads trimmed at Q25 with fastp, clones called with MiXCR, in-frame beta chains kept. Each entry is one CDR3 protein sequence, shown with its most common DNA and genes. TCRdb assigned the V and J calls; the authors' analysis was not used. In this sample the table shows about 360,000 distinct CDR3 sequences, roughly an eighth of which occur a single time. Around a fifth of the sample is held by the ten biggest clonotypes.

Ficoll-Paque density gradient centrifugation was the method used to isolate PBMCs. The rearranged chain carries TRBV5-1 and TRBJ2-5, with 8 middle bases fitting TRBD1. The specimen was PBMCs or a T cell subset sorted from them (not recorded which). This clonotype was sampled from a man younger than 30 who had mild COVID-19 (a few samples of this study predate the infection). The sample titles of this study are shuffled in the database, so cell type and time point are left out; the donor was told from shared clones. The CDR3 amino acid sequence is: CASSLAGGALETQYF. In nucleotide form, the sequence is TGCGCCAGCAGCTTGGCAGGGGGCGCTTTGGAGACCCAGTACTTC. The full variable domain, completed from the reference TRBV5-1 and TRBJ2-5 proteins outside the CDR3, reads KAGVTQTPRYLIKTRGQQVTLSCSPISGHRSVSWYQQTPGQGLQFLFEYFSETQRNKGNFPGRFSGRQFSNSRSEMNVSTLELGDSALYLCASSLAGGALETQYFGPGTRLLVL.